A selection of T cell receptor beta chains follows, all from one sample in a study of neurological immune-mediated disorders. In TCRdb, the 5' RACE reads were re-called with MiXCR into one record per CDR3 protein. The data contain over 25,000 distinct CDR3 sequences, about 12% of them singletons. The source material was PBMCs. These TCRs come from a woman in her sixties or seventies in good health. The CDR3 runs from the conserved cysteine through the conserved F or W.

>TRBJ2-2|TRBV19
CASERGFTGELFF
>TRBJ2-7|TRBV12-3/TRBV12-4
CASRESSSYEQYF
>TRBJ1-5|TRBV12-3/TRBV12-4
CASGRGDSNQPQHF
>TRBJ1-1|TRBV5-1
CASSLAGAGDTEAFF
>TRBJ1-2|TRBV19
CASISEGSNYGYTF
>TRBJ2-7|TRBV2
CASGEHRYEQYF
>TRBJ1-2|TRBV7-2
CASSLEVTEDYGYTF
>TRBJ2-6|TRBV6-5
CASSSVRGLPPGANVLTF
>TRBJ2-3|TRBV12-3/TRBV12-4
CASSLRYSTDTQYF
>TRBJ2-7|TRBV20-1
CSASGGTEVGQGSVYEQYF
>TRBJ2-7|TRBV5-1
CASSSLTGRISSYEQYF
>TRBJ1-3|TRBV20-1
CSARETGLSEGNTIYF
>TRBJ2-1|TRBV7-8
CASSLARTESYNEQFF
>TRBJ2-2|TRBV7-2
CASSRAGGQVSGELFF
>TRBJ1-1|TRBV20-1
CSARVDRGRSAFF
>TRBJ1-2|TRBV27
CASSPRTENYGYTF
>TRBJ2-1|TRBV6-2/TRBV6-3
CASSYSVAEQFF
>TRBJ2-5|TRBV27
CASRGLAAQETQYF
>TRBJ1-4|TRBV5-1
CASRADATNEKLFF
>TRBJ1-1|TRBV19
CASSMTLTGTQNTEAFF
>TRBJ2-5|TRBV5-1
CASSLGTSGGPRETQYF
>TRBJ1-4|TRBV20-1
CSARVGPNEKLFF
>TRBJ1-1|TRBV20-1
CSARGAGMLVTEAFF
>TRBJ2-6|TRBV10-3
CAITEDRGPGANVLTF
>TRBJ1-5|TRBV12-3/TRBV12-4
CASSLSGGGQPQHF
>TRBJ1-5|TRBV5-5
CASSLGPGNQPQHF
>TRBJ2-1|TRBV6-1
CASSERGAGYNEQFF
>TRBJ2-7|TRBV7-2
CASSLYSGFSSYEQYF
>TRBJ2-2|TRBV6-5
CASSLTGTGKVAGELFF
>TRBJ1-2|TRBV5-1
CASSFQGIINYGYTF
>TRBJ1-3|TRBV6-1
CASSEAGYGNTIYF
>TRBJ2-1|TRBV5-1
CASSRQGTYNEQFF
>TRBJ2-7|TRBV5-1
CASNTGGAVDEQYF
>TRBJ2-2|TRBV29-1
CSVEAAVNTGELFF
>TRBJ1-1|TRBV10-2
CASTLNTEAFF
>TRBJ2-7|TRBV5-1
CASSLGTGANSYEQYF
>TRBJ1-2|TRBV29-1
CSVLRAEANYGYTF
>TRBJ2-7|TRBV7-2
CASSNLGLQGTQYF
>TRBJ2-7|TRBV7-2
CASSLGDGGLYEQYF
>TRBJ1-1|TRBV5-4
CASSKDRNTEAFF
>TRBJ2-5|TRBV5-6
CASSFIGETQYF
>TRBJ2-1|TRBV9
CASSVDNRDEKFF
>TRBJ1-3|TRBV29-1
CSVVGGSGNTIYF
>TRBJ2-7|TRBV5-1
CASSLGGGQGYEQYF
>TRBJ2-5|TRBV20-1
CSARDIDAQETQYF
>TRBJ1-2|TRBV20-1
CSARDVSRAYGYTF
>TRBJ2-1|TRBV7-2
CASSLGPGDYNEQFF
>TRBJ2-2|TRBV7-3
CASSFPPGELFF
>TRBJ1-6|TRBV29-1
CSARAQGQNSPLHF
>TRBJ1-2|TRBV5-6
CASSLGQTYGYTF
>TRBJ2-3|TRBV7-2
CASSPTSGGPMAQYF
>TRBJ1-2|TRBV7-2
CASSSTQGAYGYTF
>TRBJ2-2|TRBV12-3/TRBV12-4
CASSFGTGVGELFF
>TRBJ2-7|TRBV20-1
CSASPGTGLDERYF
>TRBJ2-1|TRBV11-2
CASSLGVAGINRNEQFF
>TRBJ1-1|TRBV6-1
CSSSVGVDNTETFF
>TRBJ2-5|TRBV7-2
CASSRGGRDETQYF